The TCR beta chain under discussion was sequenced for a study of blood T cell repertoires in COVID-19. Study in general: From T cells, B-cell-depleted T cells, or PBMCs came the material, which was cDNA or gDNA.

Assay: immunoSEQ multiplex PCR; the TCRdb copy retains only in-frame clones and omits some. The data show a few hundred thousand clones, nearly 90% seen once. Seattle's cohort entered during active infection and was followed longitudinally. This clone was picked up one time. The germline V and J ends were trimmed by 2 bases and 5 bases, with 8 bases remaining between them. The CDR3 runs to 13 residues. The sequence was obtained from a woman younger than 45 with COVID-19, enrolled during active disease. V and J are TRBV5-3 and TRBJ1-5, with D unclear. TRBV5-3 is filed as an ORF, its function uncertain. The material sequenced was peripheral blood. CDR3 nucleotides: TGTGCCAGAAGCTTCTCCGGTGATCAGCCCCAGCATTTT. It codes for CARSFSGDQPQHF.